This T cell receptor beta chain was profiled in a study of cytomegalovirus exposure and HLA in healthy donors. Across the whole study: In an earlier analysis, around 120 million unique TCR beta sequences were found from approximately 190 million T cells. General observations from the study: Productive rates of about 90% or about 30% were seen for most TCR beta V segments in an earlier analysis. The classifier was said to identify cytomegalovirus status with high specificity and sensitivity. Rare sequences made up most TCRs, while some public TCRs were found in many donors.

This clone was seen a few times. The antigen remains undetermined. PCR primers comprised 60 Vbeta and 13 Jbeta primers. Generated by immunoSEQ multiplex PCR, the TCRdb table keeps only in-frame clones and is missing some. The sample holds a few hundred thousand clones; roughly 70% are singletons and the top ten take about 2.1%. CDR1 is MNHEY, CDR2 SMNVEV, per germline (reference sequence). The trim removed 6 bases at V and 4 bases at J, leaving 3 bases unmatched. The CDR3 totals 13 residues. The receptor was derived from a female donor in good health and CMV-seronegative. This sequence joins TRBV27 and TRBJ1-3; TRBD1 aligns across 7 bases. The sequencing sample was made of PBMCs. The CDR3 nucleotides are TGTGCCAGCAGAACAGGGGTCGGAAACACCATATATTTT. Amino acids: CASRTGVGNTIYF.